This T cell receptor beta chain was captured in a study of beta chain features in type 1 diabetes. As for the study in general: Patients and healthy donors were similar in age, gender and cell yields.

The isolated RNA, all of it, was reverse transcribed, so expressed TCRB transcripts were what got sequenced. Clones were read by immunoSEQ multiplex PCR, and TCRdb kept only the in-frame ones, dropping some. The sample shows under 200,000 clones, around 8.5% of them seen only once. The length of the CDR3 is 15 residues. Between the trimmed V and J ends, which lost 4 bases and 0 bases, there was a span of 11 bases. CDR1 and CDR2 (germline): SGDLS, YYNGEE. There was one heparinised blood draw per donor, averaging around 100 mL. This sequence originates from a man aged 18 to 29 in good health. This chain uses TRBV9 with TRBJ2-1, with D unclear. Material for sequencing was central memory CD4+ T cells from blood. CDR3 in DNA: TGTGCCAGCAGCTTTACTACCGCCTCCTACAATGAGCAGTTCTTC. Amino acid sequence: CASSFTTASYNEQFF.